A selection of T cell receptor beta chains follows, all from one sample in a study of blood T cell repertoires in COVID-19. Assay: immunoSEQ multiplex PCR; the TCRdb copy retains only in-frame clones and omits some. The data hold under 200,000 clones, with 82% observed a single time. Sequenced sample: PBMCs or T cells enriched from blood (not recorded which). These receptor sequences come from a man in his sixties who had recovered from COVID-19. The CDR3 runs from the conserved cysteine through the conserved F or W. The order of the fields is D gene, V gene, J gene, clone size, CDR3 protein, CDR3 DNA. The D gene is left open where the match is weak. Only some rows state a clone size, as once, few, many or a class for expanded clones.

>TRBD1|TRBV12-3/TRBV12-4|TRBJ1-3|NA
CASRGQSGNTIYF
TGTGCCAGCAGGGGACAGTCTGGAAACACCATATATTTT
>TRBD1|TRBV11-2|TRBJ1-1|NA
CASSLAGGSEAFF
TGTGCCAGCAGCTTAGCAGGGGGGTCGGAAGCTTTCTTT
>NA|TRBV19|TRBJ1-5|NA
CASSDSHNQPQHF
TGTGCCAGTAGTGACAGTCACAATCAGCCCCAGCATTTT
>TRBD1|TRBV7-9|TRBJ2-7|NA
CATWTGGEQYF
TGTGCCACTTGGACAGGGGGTGAGCAGTACTTC
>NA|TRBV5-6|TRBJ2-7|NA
CASSLVYGGPEEQYF
TGTGCCAGCAGCTTGGTGTACGGGGGACCCGAGGAGCAGTACTTC
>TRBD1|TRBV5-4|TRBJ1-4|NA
CASFNSGTGVEKLFF
TGTGCCAGCTTCAACAGTGGGACAGGGGTTGAAAAACTGTTTTTT
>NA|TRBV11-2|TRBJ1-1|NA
CASSQGQLNTEAFF
TGTGCCAGCAGCCAAGGACAGTTGAACACTGAAGCTTTCTTT
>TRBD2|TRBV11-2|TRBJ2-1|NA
CASSLRVLAGGTYNEQFF
TGTGCCAGCAGCTTAAGGGTGCTAGCGGGGGGGACATACAATGAGCAGTTCTTC
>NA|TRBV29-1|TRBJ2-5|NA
CSVGPRGPRVAQYF
TGCAGCGTTGGACCGCGGGGACCTAGGGTGGCCCAGTACTTC
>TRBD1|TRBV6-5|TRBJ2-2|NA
CASRPQGQTWELFF
TGTGCCAGCAGGCCACAGGGGCAGACCTGGGAGCTGTTTTTT
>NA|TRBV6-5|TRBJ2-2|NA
CASSYGPENTGELFF
TGTGCCAGCAGTTACGGCCCAGAAAACACCGGGGAGCTGTTTTTT
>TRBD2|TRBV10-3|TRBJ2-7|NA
CAISVALAGTHEQYF
TGTGCCATCAGTGTTGCGCTAGCGGGGACCCACGAGCAGTACTTC
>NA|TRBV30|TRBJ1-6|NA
CAFQGGRTNSPLHF
TGTGCCTTCCAGGGAGGGAGAACGAATTCACCCCTCCACTTT
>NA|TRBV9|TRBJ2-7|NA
CASSVADYSTYEQYF
TGTGCCAGCAGCGTCGCCGACTACAGCACCTACGAGCAGTACTTC
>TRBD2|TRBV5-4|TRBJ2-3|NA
CASSSATSGAPSTDTQYF
TGTGCCAGCAGCTCCGCGACTAGCGGGGCCCCTAGCACAGATACGCAGTATTTT
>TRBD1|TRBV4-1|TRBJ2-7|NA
CASSQGPGQSYEQYF
TGCGCCAGCAGCCAAGGTCCGGGACAGTCCTACGAGCAGTACTTC
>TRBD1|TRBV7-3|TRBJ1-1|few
CASSNFQGDTEAFF
TGTGCCAGCAGCAACTTTCAGGGGGACACTGAAGCTTTCTTT
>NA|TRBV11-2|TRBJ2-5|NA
CASSLGGVRETQYF
TGTGCCAGCAGCTTAGGGGGGGTCCGGGAGACCCAGTACTTC
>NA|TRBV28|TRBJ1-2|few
CASSPPLLGRDYGYTF
TGTGCCAGCAGTCCCCCTCTTTTAGGGCGGGACTATGGCTACACCTTC
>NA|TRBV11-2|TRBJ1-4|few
CASSLRGTTNEKLFF
TGTGCCAGCAGCTTACGGGGGACAACTAATGAAAAACTGTTTTTT
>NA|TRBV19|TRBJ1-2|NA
CASSIDWSLSGNYGYTF
TGTGCCAGTAGTATAGATTGGTCTCTTTCAGGGAACTATGGCTACACCTTC
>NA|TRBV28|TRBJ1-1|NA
CASRAGGTEAFF
TGTGCCAGCCGCGCGGGGGGCACTGAAGCTTTCTTT
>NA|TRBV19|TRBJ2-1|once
CASSRDGGGYYNEQFF
TGTGCCAGTAGTAGAGACGGCGGAGGGTATTACAATGAGCAGTTCTTC
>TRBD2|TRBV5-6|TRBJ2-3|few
CASSTSGTSGRVTDTQYF
TGTGCCAGCAGCACCTCCGGGACTAGCGGGAGAGTCACAGATACGCAGTATTTT
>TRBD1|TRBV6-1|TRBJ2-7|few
CASSEAGGEYEQYF
TGTGCCAGCAGTGAGGCAGGGGGCGAGTACGAGCAGTACTTC
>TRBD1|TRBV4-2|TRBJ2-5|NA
CASSQLTGEETQYF
TGTGCCAGCAGCCAACTTACAGGGGAAGAGACCCAGTACTTC
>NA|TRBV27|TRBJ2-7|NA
CASSLSGRNSYEQYF
TGTGCCAGCAGTTTATCGGGGAGGAACTCCTACGAGCAGTACTTC
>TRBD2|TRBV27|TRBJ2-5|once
CATMGREGRRETQYF
TGTGCCACGATGGGGCGGGAGGGCCGAAGGGAGACCCAGTACTTC
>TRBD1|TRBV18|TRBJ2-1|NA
CASSPSTGVVNSEQFF
TGTGCCAGCTCACCATCGACAGGGGTAGTGAATAGTGAGCAGTTCTTC
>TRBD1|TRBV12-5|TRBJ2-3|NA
CASVKQGASTDTQYF
TGTGCTAGTGTCAAACAGGGGGCGAGCACAGATACGCAGTATTTT
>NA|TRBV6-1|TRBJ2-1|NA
CASSETSGLAYNEQFF
TGTGCCAGCAGTGAGACGAGCGGGTTAGCCTACAATGAGCAGTTCTTC
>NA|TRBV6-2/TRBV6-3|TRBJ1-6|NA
CASSRNNGGNSPLHF
TGTGCCAGCAGTCGAAACAACGGGGGAAATTCACCCCTCCACTTT
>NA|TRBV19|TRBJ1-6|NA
CASSIEIPSDYGSPLHF
TGTGCCAGTAGTATAGAGATACCTTCCGACTACGGTTCACCCCTCCACTTT
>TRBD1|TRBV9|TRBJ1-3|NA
CASSPSPRTGAGNTIYF
TGTGCCAGCAGCCCTAGCCCCCGGACAGGGGCCGGAAACACCATATATTTT
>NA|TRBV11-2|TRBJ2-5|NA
CASSSLGQPETQYF
TGTGCCAGCAGCTCCCTGGGGCAGCCTGAGACCCAGTACTTC
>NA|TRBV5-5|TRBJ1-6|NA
CASSLGDRLNSPLHF
TGTGCCAGCAGCTTGGGAGACAGGCTTAATTCACCCCTCCACTTT
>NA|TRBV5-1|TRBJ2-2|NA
CASSLYSGVQAGELFF
TGCGCCAGCAGCTTATATTCAGGGGTGCAGGCCGGGGAGCTGTTTTTT
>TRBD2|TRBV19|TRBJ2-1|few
CASMSAGESEQFF
TGTGCCAGTATGAGCGCGGGAGAAAGTGAGCAGTTCTTC
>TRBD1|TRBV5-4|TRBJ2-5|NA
CASSTRTGGTETQYF
TGTGCCAGCAGCACCCGGACAGGGGGCACAGAGACCCAGTACTTC
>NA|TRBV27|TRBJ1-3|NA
CARSQGKRNTIYF
TGTGCCAGGAGTCAGGGGAAGAGGAACACCATATATTTT
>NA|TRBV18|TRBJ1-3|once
CASRQSSGNTIYF
TGTGCCAGCAGACAGAGCTCTGGAAACACCATATATTTT
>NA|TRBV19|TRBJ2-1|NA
CASRDRGGNEQFF
TGTGCCAGCCGCGATAGGGGTGGCAATGAGCAGTTCTTC
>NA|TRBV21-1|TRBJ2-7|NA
CASSSQTQLTYYEQYF
TGTGCCAGCAGCTCCCAGACACAACTCACCTACTACGAGCAGTACTTC
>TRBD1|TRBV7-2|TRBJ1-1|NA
CASSPEGTGGPEAFF
TGTGCCAGCAGCCCCGAAGGGACAGGGGGCCCTGAAGCTTTCTTT
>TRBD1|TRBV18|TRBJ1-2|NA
CASSPPAGGYGYTF
TGTGCCAGCTCACCACCGGCAGGGGGCTATGGCTACACCTTC
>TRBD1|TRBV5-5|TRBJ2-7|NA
CASSSTGGADEQYF
TGTGCCAGCAGCTCTACAGGGGGCGCGGACGAGCAGTACTTC
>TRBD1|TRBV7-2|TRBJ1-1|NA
CASSSQGHTEAFF
TGTGCCAGCAGCTCACAGGGGCACACTGAAGCTTTCTTT
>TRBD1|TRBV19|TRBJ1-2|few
CASSTTGGNYGYTF
TGTGCCAGTAGTACAACAGGGGGGAACTATGGCTACACCTTC
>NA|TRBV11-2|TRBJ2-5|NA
CASSLGLYGTQYF
TGTGCCAGCAGCTTAGGTCTCTATGGGACCCAGTACTTC
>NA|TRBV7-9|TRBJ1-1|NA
CASSLASRANEAFF
TGTGCCAGCAGCTTAGCGTCCAGGGCTAATGAAGCTTTCTTT
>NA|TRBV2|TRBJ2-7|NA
CARGSGLHEQYF
TGTGCCAGGGGCTCAGGGCTGCATGAGCAGTACTTC
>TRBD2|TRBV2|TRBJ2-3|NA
CASSEAGRTSGTDTQYF
TGTGCCAGCAGTGAAGCGGGTCGGACTAGCGGGACAGATACGCAGTATTTT